One sample yielded the 4 T cell receptor beta chains listed below, sequenced in a study of Graves' ophthalmopathy and Graves' hyperthyroidism. RNA served as the template for amplifying TCR beta CDR3 regions. After a first-round RT-PCR with HTBI primers, a second-round multiplex PCR was run. TCRdb reprocessed the multiplex PCR reads via MiXCR and lists one record per CDR3 protein. The sample lists 150,000 to 200,000 distinct CDR3 sequences; under 40% were seen once. The sequenced sample consisted of peripheral blood. The origin of the receptors is a woman aged 40-49 years with Graves' ophthalmopathy.

This clonotype occurred a few times. The chain joins TRBV27 to TRBJ2-4, with 8 bases matching TRBD2. Germline values: CDR1 MNHEY, CDR2 SMNVEV (reference sequence). This CDR3 has 14 residues. CDR3 sequence: CAKRREEAKNIQYF. In DNA form, the CDR3 reads TGTGCGAAGAGGCGGGAGGAGGCCAAAAACATTCAGTACTTC.

In its sample, this clonotype was seen many times. The J gene is TRBJ1-1, the V gene TRBV6-5, with D possibly matching TRBD1 (5 bases). From germline, CDR1 is MNHEY and CDR2 SVGAGI. Trimming shortened V by 0 bases and J by 0 bases, and 11 bases separated the two germline ends. This CDR3 has 16 residues. The CDR3 spells CASSYSAGTLNTEAFF. CDR3 nucleotides: TGTGCCAGCAGTTACTCGGCAGGGACTTTGAACACTGAAGCTTTCTTT.

This chain links TRBV4-1 with TRBJ1-1, with D possibly being TRBD1 (6 bases). The CDR3 runs to 16 residues. V lost 2 bases to trimming and J lost 0 bases, with 13 bases between them. CDR1 and CDR2 (germline): MGHRA, YSYEKL. The CDR3 region has the DNA TGCGCCAGCAGCCAACCTACAGGGACGGTGAACACTGAAGCTTTCTTT. Amino acid sequence: CASSQPTGTVNTEAFF.

This rearrangement joins TRBV29-1 to TRBJ2-2; TRBD2 matches at 15 bases. In germline, CDR1 is SQVTM, CDR2 ANQGSEA. J was trimmed by 8 bases and V by 6 bases; bases with no gene match: 13. The CDR3 totals 17 residues. CDR3 loop: CSVASAGLAGGPGELFF. The CDR3 DNA reads TGCAGCGTGGCATCCGCCGGACTAGCGGGAGGGCCGGGGGAGCTGTTTTTT.